These T cell receptor beta chains were read from a single sample in a study of blood T cells in healthy people across ages. MiXCR was run by TCRdb on the 5' RACE reads, yielding one entry per CDR3 protein. The sample carries 850,000 to 1,000,000 distinct CDR3 sequences, 51% recorded once. The sequenced material came from blood. These receptors were obtained from a woman in her fifties or sixties in good health. Each CDR3 is given with its conserved first and last residue. A D gene is named only where the DNA matches it firmly. Size is omitted from some rows. Given values are once, few, many or a class for expanded clones.

j_gene	v_gene	abundance	d_gene	CDR3nt	CDR3aa
TRBJ2-5	TRBV7-8	few	-	TGTGCCAGCAGACCACGGGGTGGGACCCAGTACTTC	CASRPRGGTQYF
TRBJ2-4	TRBV11-2	-	-	TGTGCCAGCAGCTTATTTTCCCTGGATATTCGAGGCGAACCAAACATTCAGTACTTC	CASSLFSLDIRGEPNIQYF
TRBJ2-7	TRBV6-5	once	TRBD2	TGTGCCAGCAGGGGCGTGGCGGGAGTTCCCTACGAGCAGTACTTC	CASRGVAGVPYEQYF
TRBJ2-1	TRBV20-1	few	TRBD2	TGCAGTGCTAGTGTGGCGGGAGGAAATGAGCAGTTCTTC	CSASVAGGNEQFF
TRBJ2-5	TRBV7-9	-	TRBD2	TGTGCCAGCAGCCCAACTAGCGAAGAGACCCAGTACTTC	CASSPTSEETQYF
TRBJ1-2	TRBV30	few	-	TGTGCCTGGAGCCAGACCGACACGTATTACCAACGCAATCATGGCTACACCTTC	CAWSQTDTYYQRNHGYTF
TRBJ1-1	TRBV5-1	-	-	TGCGCCAGCAGCTGGGGGAGGACAGCGAACACTGAAGCTTTCTTT	CASSWGRTANTEAFF
TRBJ2-7	TRBV29-1	-	TRBD2	TGCAGCGTTGGAACCCCTCTAGCGGGAGGGATCTACGAGCAGTACTTC	CSVGTPLAGGIYEQYF
TRBJ2-7	TRBV7-2	few	TRBD2	TGTGCCAGCAGCTTAGCTTCCGGACTAGCGGCCTACGAGCAGTACTTC	CASSLASGLAAYEQYF
TRBJ2-5	TRBV19	few	TRBD2	TGTGCCAGTAGACAGACTAGCGGGAGTTTTGAGACCCAGTACTTC	CASRQTSGSFETQYF
TRBJ2-3	TRBV4-3	once	-	TGCGCCAGCAGCCAAGATCTTTACGCAGATACGCAGTATTTT	CASSQDLYADTQYF
TRBJ2-7	TRBV12-3/TRBV12-4	few	-	TGTGCCAGCACCTTGAGGCAGGAGTTGGACGAGCAGTACTTC	CASTLRQELDEQYF
TRBJ2-3	TRBV3-1	-	TRBD2	TGTGCCAGCAGCCAAGATCCAGCGGGAGGGAGGGATACGCAGTATTTT	CASSQDPAGGRDTQYF
TRBJ2-6	TRBV28	few	TRBD1	TGTGCCAGCAGTCCCCGGACAGGGCTTAAACACTCTGGGGCCAACGTCCTGACTTTC	CASSPRTGLKHSGANVLTF
TRBJ2-1	TRBV5-6	-	-	TGTGCCAGCAGCCCAGAACGGTGGGGGAACAATGAGCAGTTCTTC	CASSPERWGNNEQFF
TRBJ2-7	TRBV24-1	-	TRBD1	TGTGCCACCAGTGATCCCGGGACAGGGGTAGACGAGCAGTACTTC	CATSDPGTGVDEQYF
TRBJ2-7	TRBV2	few	TRBD1	TGTGCCAGCAACCGGGACAGCCCCCGATACGAGCAGTACTTC	CASNRDSPRYEQYF
TRBJ2-5	TRBV20-1	-	-	TGCAGTGCTACCGGGGAGAACGAAGAGACCCAGTACTTC	CSATGENEETQYF
TRBJ2-3	TRBV18	few	-	TGTGCCAGCTCACCTTTCGATACGCAGTATTTT	CASSPFDTQYF
TRBJ1-5	TRBV20-1	-	TRBD1	TGCAGTGCCTCGCTCGGAACCTGGAGACAGGGGGATCAGCCCCAGCATTTT	CSASLGTWRQGDQPQHF
TRBJ2-3	TRBV7-2	many	TRBD2	TGTGCCAGCAGCATCGCACTAGCGGGAGGGCGCACAGATACGCAGTATTTT	CASSIALAGGRTDTQYF
TRBJ2-7	TRBV20-1	-	TRBD1	TGCAGTGCTACCCCCGGGACAGGGAACACCTACGAGCAGTACTTC	CSATPGTGNTYEQYF
TRBJ2-3	TRBV7-9	-	-	TGTGCCAGTAGCTTAGAACAGGGTTCAGATACGCAGTATTTT	CASSLEQGSDTQYF
TRBJ2-2	TRBV7-9	-	TRBD2	TGTGCCAGCAGCTTATTGGGGCTAGCGGAAAACACCGGGGAGCTGTTTTTT	CASSLLGLAENTGELFF
TRBJ2-3	TRBV2	-	-	TGTGCCAGCAAACGGCGGGAAAGGTCAGATACGCAGTATTTT	CASKRRERSDTQYF
TRBJ2-5	TRBV11-3	few	TRBD2	TGTGCCAGCAGCTTAGGAGGCCTAGCGGCAGAGACCCAGTACTTC	CASSLGGLAAETQYF
TRBJ2-5	TRBV10-3	few	TRBD2	TGTGCCATCAGGGAGGAACCAACTAGCGGGAGTACGGAGACCCAGTACTTC	CAIREEPTSGSTETQYF
TRBJ2-1	TRBV11-2	few	-	TGTGCCAGCAGCTTAGATAACAGCGGTTGGTCCTACAATGAGCAGTTCTTC	CASSLDNSGWSYNEQFF
TRBJ2-1	TRBV7-2	few	-	TGTGCCAGCAGCTTAAATGGGCGAGGCTCCTACAATGAGCAGTTCTTC	CASSLNGRGSYNEQFF
TRBJ2-5	TRBV24-1	few	TRBD1	TGTGCCACCAGTGACACCGGGACAGGGCGAGAGACCCAGTACTTC	CATSDTGTGRETQYF
TRBJ2-1	TRBV29-1	-	TRBD1	TGCAGCGTTGAACCCTGGACAGGCAATGAGCAGTTCTTC	CSVEPWTGNEQFF
TRBJ1-2	TRBV5-1	-	-	TGCGCCAGCAGCTTGGTTCAGGGAATAGAGGGCTACACCTTC	CASSLVQGIEGYTF
TRBJ2-1	TRBV7-9	-	-	TGTGCCGATAGGGCCGTGAGCTACAATGAGCAGTTCTTC	CADRAVSYNEQFF
TRBJ2-3	TRBV6-2/TRBV6-3	-	TRBD2	TGTGCCAGCAGTTACACCAGGGGACTAGCGGGAGTCACAGATACGCAGTATTTT	CASSYTRGLAGVTDTQYF
TRBJ2-3	TRBV7-2	-	-	TGTGCCAGCAGCTCCAGGACTATCCCAGATACGCAGTATTTT	CASSSRTIPDTQYF
TRBJ2-3	TRBV7-9	-	TRBD2	TGTGCCAGCAGCTCCGGGACTAGTTTGTTTGCAGATACGCAGTATTTT	CASSSGTSLFADTQYF
TRBJ1-5	TRBV20-1	-	-	TGCAGTGCCTACGGACGAGATCAGCCCCAGCATTTT	CSAYGRDQPQHF
TRBJ2-1	TRBV9	-	-	TGTGCCAGCAGCGTGGGGCCCCCAGCCGGTGAGCAGTTCTTC	CASSVGPPAGEQFF
TRBJ1-2	TRBV29-1	once	TRBD1	TGCAGCGTTGAAGACCGGGACAGGGTTTCCTACACCTTC	CSVEDRDRVSYTF
TRBJ2-7	TRBV2	-	TRBD2	TGTGCCAGCAGGTTTACTAGCGGGACAACCTACGAGCAGTACTTC	CASRFTSGTTYEQYF
TRBJ2-5	TRBV3-1	-	-	TGTGCCAGCAGCCAAGATCTTGATCCTGAGGAGACCCAGTACTTC	CASSQDLDPEETQYF
TRBJ1-6	TRBV6-2/TRBV6-3	-	-	TGTGCCGGCAGTTACGAAGGGCCGAGACTCTCACCCCTCCACTTT	CAGSYEGPRLSPLHF
TRBJ2-3	TRBV20-1	-	TRBD2	TGCAGTGCGAAGCGGGAGATCGGCACAGATACGCAGTATTTT	CSAKREIGTDTQYF
TRBJ1-5	TRBV10-3	-	-	TGTGCCATCAGTGAGTCTTTTACGCAGCCCCAGCATTTT	CAISESFTQPQHF
TRBJ2-3	TRBV5-1	-	-	TGCGCCAGCAGCCAGGACCTAGGAGGGCTAAGCACAGATACGCAGTATTTT	CASSQDLGGLSTDTQYF
TRBJ2-7	TRBV7-2	few	-	TGTGCCAGCAGCTTAGGCAGTAGTGAGCAGTACTTC	CASSLGSSEQYF
TRBJ2-5	TRBV3-1	few	-	TGTGCCAGCAGCCAAGATGCGACCAGGCCGAAGACCCAGTACTTC	CASSQDATRPKTQYF
TRBJ1-2	TRBV2	-	-	TGTGCCAGCAGTGAACGGACTATCTATGGCTACACCTTC	CASSERTIYGYTF
TRBJ2-1	TRBV20-1	few	-	TGCAGTGCTAGATCAAGCGATGAGCAGTTCTTC	CSARSSDEQFF
TRBJ2-3	TRBV20-1	many	TRBD2	TGCAGTGCTAGCTCAGAACTAGCGCCCAGCACAGATACGCAGTATTTT	CSASSELAPSTDTQYF
TRBJ1-5	TRBV6-5	-	TRBD1	TGTGCCAGCAGTCCAATCGGGACAGTAGCCCAGCATTTT	CASSPIGTVAQHF
TRBJ2-2	TRBV10-3	-	-	TGTGCCATCAGTGAGGGGCCCGGGGAGCTGTTTTTT	CAISEGPGELFF
TRBJ1-1	TRBV20-1	few	TRBD1	TGCAGTGCTCTCCGGGACAGCGTGAACACTGAAGCTTTCTTT	CSALRDSVNTEAFF
TRBJ1-1	TRBV4-1	-	-	TGCGCCAACAGCCAAGACTATGGCAGAAGGGGGACTGAAGCTTTCTTT	CANSQDYGRRGTEAFF
TRBJ2-3	TRBV27	few	-	TGTGCCAGCAGTTCCCGAGCGGTCACAGATACGCAGTATTTT	CASSSRAVTDTQYF